The 21 T cell receptor beta chains in this list originate from one sample, sequenced in a study of T cell repertoires in cytomegalovirus infection. TCRdb re-called the reads through MiXCR, storing one row per CDR3 protein. The sample yields about 740,000 distinct CDR3 sequences, approximately 34% seen once. The material sequenced was PBMCs. These receptor sequences come from a human donor in good health (CMV status not recorded). Some clones in this sample may be carry-over from other donors' samples.

The V and J genes are TRBV7-9 and TRBJ2-4, with D unclear. Germline V gene lookup returns CDR1 SEHNR and CDR2 FQNEAQ (reference sequence). V was clipped by 5 bases and J by 0 bases, with 11 bases between them. The CDR3 consists of 15 residues. CDR3 protein: CASSQSELAKNIQYF. The CDR3 DNA reads TGTGCCAGCAGCCAGTCCGAGCTAGCCAAAAACATTCAGTACTTC.

In its sample, this clonotype was seen a few times. The J gene is TRBJ2-1, the V gene TRBV15, with a weak D call TRBD1 (5 bases). Germline-derived CDR1 and CDR2 are LNHNV and YYDKDF (reference sequence). V lost 5 bases and J 5 bases, leaving 16 bases between the germline ends. The CDR3 loop spans 15 amino acids. The CDR3: CATSLGHAHNNEQFF. The CDR3 region has the DNA TGTGCCACCAGCTTAGGACACGCACATAACAATGAGCAGTTCTTC.

The rearrangement joins TRBV20-1 to TRBJ2-5, with D perhaps TRBD2 (6 bases). Germline lookup yields CDR1 DFQATT and CDR2 SNEGSKA (reference sequence). The CDR3 length is 11 residues. The CDR3 DNA reads as TGCAGCCCGGGTAGCGGAGAGACCCAGTACTTC. Residues: CSPGSGETQYF.

V gene TRBV4-1 combines with J gene TRBJ1-5; no firm D call. This CDR3 is built from 16 residues. The germline V gene has CDR1 MGHRA and CDR2 YSYEKL. The V gene lost 2 bases and the J gene lost 2 bases, with 13 bases spanning the gap. CDR3 DNA sequence: TGCGCCAGCAGCCAACTAGGTTTGAGAGGCAATCAGCCCCAGCATTTT. Its translation: CASSQLGLRGNQPQHF.

There are a few counts of this clonotype. The chain joins TRBV2 to TRBJ1-5; the D gene is possibly TRBD1 (5 bases). This CDR3 contains 15 residues. The ends were cut back, 6 bases at V and 0 bases at J, with 12 bases in the middle. Germline loops: CDR1 SNHLY, CDR2 FYNNEI. In nucleotides, the CDR3 is TGTGCCAGCAGCGTTGGAGACAGTAGCAATCAGCCCCAGCATTTT. Protein product: CASSVGDSSNQPQHF.

The chain carries TRBV27 and TRBJ2-7; 8 nucleotides agree with TRBD2. The CDR3 is 16 residues long. J lost 0 bases, V lost 3 bases, and 7 bases had no gene match. Looked up from germline, CDR1 is MNHEY and CDR2 is SMNVEV (reference sequence). The CDR3 loop reads CASSFSAGGLSYEQYF. The CDR3, as DNA: TGTGCCAGCAGTTTTTCTGCGGGAGGCCTCTCCTACGAGCAGTACTTC.

This clonotype came up once. This chain connects TRBV20-1 to TRBJ2-7, with 7 bases that match TRBD1. The CDR3 extends over 14 amino acids. V was clipped by 5 bases and J by 3 bases; unmatched bases: 10. Germline values: CDR1 DFQATT, CDR2 SNEGSKA (reference sequence). CDR3 in amino acids: CSAPRQGRVYEQYF. In DNA form, the CDR3 reads TGCAGTGCTCCAAGACAGGGCAGAGTCTACGAGCAGTACTTC.

V gene TRBV2 combines with J gene TRBJ1-6; tentative D call: TRBD1 (5 bases). V lost 9 bases, J lost 7 bases, and 19 bases lay in between. The germline CDR1 and CDR2 sequences are SNHLY and FYNNEI. The CDR3 spans 15 residues. This chain's CDR3 is CASRPQGAQNSPLHF. CDR3 nucleotides: TGTGCCAGTCGCCCCCAGGGAGCCCAGAATTCACCCCTCCACTTT.

Ten or more counts support this clonotype. The chain carries TRBV10-3 and TRBJ2-7; 11 nucleotides agree with TRBD1. V lost 9 bases and J lost 1; bases outside the gene matches: 5. The CDR3 is made up of 14 amino acids. The V gene's germline CDR1 is ENHRY and CDR2 SYGVKD. DNA for the CDR3: TGTGCCATGGGGAGGGACAGGGGGTCCTACGAGCAGTACTTC. This codes for CAMGRDRGSYEQYF.

This clonotype occurred a few times. V gene TRBV7-2 combines with J gene TRBJ1-1, with TRBD1 matching over 7 bases. This CDR3 spans 15 amino acids. Germline trimming cut 3 bases from V and 0 bases from J; bases unmatched to any gene: 4. CDR1 and CDR2 (germline): SGHTA, FQGNSA. The CDR3 loop reads CASSFRTGMNTEAFF. CDR3 bases: TGTGCCAGCAGCTTTCGGACAGGCATGAACACTGAAGCTTTCTTT.

V is TRBV12-3 or TRBV12-4 and J is TRBJ2-7; 10 nucleotides line up with TRBD2. J was trimmed by 2 bases and V by 3 bases; bases with no gene match: 4. This CDR3 comprises 15 residues. CDR3 amino acids: CASSFLAGAPYEQYF. For the CDR3, the DNA is TGTGCCAGCAGTTTTCTAGCGGGAGCACCCTACGAGCAGTACTTC.

This rearrangement joins TRBV12-3 or TRBV12-4 to TRBJ2-5; D may be TRBD1 or TRBD2 (5 bases each). The CDR3 runs 14 residues. V gave up 4 bases and J gave up 1 base, with 10 bases separating them. In nucleotides, the CDR3 is TGTGCCAGCAGTTCAGGGACGGTCCAAGAGACCCAGTACTTC. Translating it yields CASSSGTVQETQYF.

This clonotype was picked up many times. The chain joins TRBV6-1 to TRBJ1-2, with a tentative D call TRBD1 (5 bases). V was cut by 0 bases and J by 12 bases, with 14 bases left in between. This CDR3 has 13 residues. Germline V gene data show CDR1 as MNHNS and CDR2 as SASEGT. The DNA of the CDR3 is TGTGCCAGCAGTGAAGCGCAGGGAGGGCGTGACACCTTC. The encoded protein is CASSEAQGGRDTF.

This clonotype was seen a few times. This chain connects TRBV28 to TRBJ1-6; the D gene is possibly TRBD1 (6 bases). Between the trimmed V and J ends, which lost 8 bases and 6 bases, there was a span of 17 bases. The CDR3 loop spans 15 amino acids. The V gene's germline CDR1 is MDHEN and CDR2 SYDVKM. The CDR3 bases are TGTGCCAGCGGTTGGCTTCCGGGGGCTAATTCACCCCTCCACTTT. Translating it yields CASGWLPGANSPLHF.

Ten or more counts support this clonotype. This chain connects TRBV7-6 to TRBJ2-2; no clear D. Trimming took 0 bases from V and 4 from J, leaving 9 bases between them. Germline V gene lookup returns CDR1 SGHVS and CDR2 FNYEAQ. The CDR3 loop spans 15 amino acids. The CDR3 loop is CASSLATPFTGELFF. The CDR3 DNA reads TGTGCCAGCAGCTTAGCGACCCCTTTCACCGGGGAGCTGTTTTTT.

The V and J genes are TRBV19 and TRBJ2-2, with unresolved D. The CDR3 is made up of 16 amino acids. Looked up from germline, CDR1 is LNHDA and CDR2 is SQIVND (reference sequence). The V end was cut by 2 bases, the J end by 4 bases, with 14 bases between. In DNA, the CDR3 is TGTGCCAGTAGTATACCCGTCCCTTTGCTCACCGGGGAGCTGTTTTTT. Amino acid sequence: CASSIPVPLLTGELFF. Drawing the rest from reference TRBV19 and TRBJ2-2, the complete variable domain is DGGITQSPKYLFRKEGQNVTLSCEQNLNHDAMYWYRQDPGQGLRLIYYSQIVNDFQKGDIAEGYSVSREKKESFPLTVTSAQKNPTAFYLCASSIPVPLLTGELFFGEGSRLTVL.

V usage is TRBV2 and J usage is TRBJ1-4; 7 positions agree with TRBD1. The J segment lost 3 bases and the V segment lost 4 bases, leaving 8 bases of the junction unmatched. Germline-derived CDR1 and CDR2 are SNHLY and FYNNEI. This CDR3 comprises 16 residues. The CDR3 DNA sequence: TGTGCCAGCAGTGGTTCAGACAGGGTTCCTAATGAAAAACTGTTTTTT. This sequence encodes CASSGSDRVPNEKLFF.

This clonotype was observed a handful of times. This chain uses TRBV5-4 with TRBJ2-2; TRBD2 agrees at 9 bases. The CDR3 loop spans 16 amino acids. Germline lookup yields CDR1 SGHNT and CDR2 YYREEE (reference sequence). V lost 0 bases, J lost 4 bases, and 4 bases stayed unmatched. Here the CDR3 reads CASSLGAGGPTGELFF. CDR3 DNA: TGTGCCAGCAGCTTGGGAGCGGGAGGACCCACCGGGGAGCTGTTTTTT.

The V call is TRBV12-3 or TRBV12-4, the J call TRBJ1-2; possibly TRBD1 for D (6 bases). V was trimmed by 5 bases and J by 7 bases, leaving 20 bases between them. The CDR3 contains 15 residues. The CDR3 coding sequence is TGTGCCAGCAGTCAAACAGGGTCGGGAGTTTTTGGCTACACCTTC. Residues: CASSQTGSGVFGYTF.

Concerning this clonotype: With a much larger clone just one base away, this may be a read error. The CDR3 end shows no conserved phenylalanine or tryptophan, and so a read error is likely. The chain carries TRBV7-6 and TRBJ2-2; TRBD1 matches 10 bases. This CDR3 has 12 residues. CDR1 is SGHVS, CDR2 FNYEAQ, per germline. The CDR3 is CAEGTGDGELFL. The CDR3 DNA reads as TGTGCTGAGGGGACAGGGGACGGGGAGCTGTTTTTG.

This clonotype has more than one count but fewer than ten. CDR3 DNA sequence: TGTGCCAGCAGCTTGGATGGACTCTCTGGAAACACCATATATTTT. It codes for CASSLDGLSGNTIYF. The gene calls are TRBV5-4 and TRBJ1-3; D unresolved. CDR1 and CDR2 (germline): SGHNT, YYREEE (reference sequence). CDR3 length: 15 residues. V dropped 0 bases and J dropped 0 bases, with 7 bases sitting between them.